This paragraph covers one T cell receptor beta chain sequence. Antigen: not known. The data were obtained in a study of T cells in tumors after PD-1 blockade. Study-wide context: No patient had prior checkpoint blockade, systemic immunosuppression, or radiotherapy within 4 weeks. Some patients also took daily vismodegib 150 mg during anti-PD-1 treatment. Mean per blood sample: 113,528 templates (about 24,000-280,000), 36,536 unique clonotypes.

Findings and limits, study-wide: Roughly 40% of tumor TCR clonotypes were also found in blood.

The data were produced by immunoSEQ multiplex PCR, yet TCRdb's version contains in-frame clones alone and is incomplete. The table has 60,000 or so clones, about four fifths seen once. CDR1 and CDR2 from the germline V gene are SGDLS and YYNGEE. J gave up 3 bases and V 4 bases, and 9 bases lay outside the gene matches. CDR3 size: 15 residues. The specimen comprised PBMCs, sampled before anti-PD-1 treatment. The V call is TRBV9, the J call TRBJ1-1, with 7 bases matching TRBD1. This clonotype was obtained from a human donor with basal cell carcinoma. Here the CDR3 reads CASSPRQGGHTEAFF. CDR3 nucleotides: TGTGCCAGCAGCCCCCGGCAGGGGGGTCACACTGAAGCTTTCTTT.